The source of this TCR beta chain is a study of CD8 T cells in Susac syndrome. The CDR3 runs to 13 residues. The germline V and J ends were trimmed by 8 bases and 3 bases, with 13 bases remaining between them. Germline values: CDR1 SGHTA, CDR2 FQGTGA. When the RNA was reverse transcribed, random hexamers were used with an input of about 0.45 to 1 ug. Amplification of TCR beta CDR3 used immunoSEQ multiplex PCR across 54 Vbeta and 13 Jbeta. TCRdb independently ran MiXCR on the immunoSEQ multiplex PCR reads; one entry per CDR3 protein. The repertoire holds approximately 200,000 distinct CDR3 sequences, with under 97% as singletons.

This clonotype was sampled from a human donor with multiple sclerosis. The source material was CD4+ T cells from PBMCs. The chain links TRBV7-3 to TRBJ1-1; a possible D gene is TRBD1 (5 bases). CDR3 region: CASRREGDTEAFF. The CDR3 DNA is TGTGCCAGCCGCAGGGAGGGCGACACTGAAGCTTTCTTT.